Listed below are T cell receptor beta chains from one sample, sequenced in a study of blood T cells in healthy people across ages. TCRdb reprocessed the 5' RACE reads via MiXCR and lists one record per CDR3 protein. This sample has some 1.4 million distinct CDR3 sequences; around 39% occur once, and the top ten carry 7.9%. The source material was blood. Receptor source: a woman between 18 and 30 years old in good health. CDR3s include the opening cysteine and the closing phenylalanine or tryptophan. The D gene is left open where the match is weak. Expanded clones get a size class; other rows say once, few or many, or leave the size out.

.	TRBV20-1	TRBJ2-5	TRBD2	TGCAGTGCTAGATCCTCGACTAGCGGGGGGTTGGAGACCCAGTACTTC	CSARSSTSGGLETQYF
.	TRBV28	TRBJ2-7	TRBD2	TGTGCCAGCAGTCCCGGGACTAGCGGTCGCGAGGAGCAGTACTTC	CASSPGTSGREEQYF
.	TRBV20-1	TRBJ2-3	.	TGCAGTGCTAGCACGGAGATCAGCACAGATACGCAGTATTTT	CSASTEISTDTQYF
few	TRBV28	TRBJ1-6	.	TGTGCCAGCAGCCCTCTGTGGACGTCCGGACTTGGAAATTCACCCCTCCACTTT	CASSPLWTSGLGNSPLHF
.	TRBV18	TRBJ1-1	.	TGTGCCAGCTCACCACCGATGGCAGGGGCTATGAACACTGAAGCTTTCTTT	CASSPPMAGAMNTEAFF
.	TRBV6-1	TRBJ2-2	TRBD1	TGTGCCAGCACTGAGACAGGGCGGCACACCGGGGAGCTGTTTTTT	CASTETGRHTGELFF
few	TRBV6-4	TRBJ2-2	.	TGTGCCAGCAGTGAGGGCCCAGAGGGCGGGGAGCTGTTTTTT	CASSEGPEGGELFF
few	TRBV21-1	TRBJ2-3	.	TGTGCCAGCAGCAATAGGACTAGCGGGAGATTCGCAGATACGCAGTATTTT	CASSNRTSGRFADTQYF
.	TRBV20-1	TRBJ1-2	.	TGCAGTGCTAGAGAAGGGACCCCGGGTAACTATGGCTACACCTTC	CSAREGTPGNYGYTF
.	TRBV27	TRBJ1-6	.	TGTGCCAGCAGTTTATATCAAGCCCTCCCTTTAAGCTCCTATGATTCACCCCTCCACTTT	CASSLYQALPLSSYDSPLHF
.	TRBV20-1	TRBJ2-3	TRBD2	TGCAGTGCTAGTTTGGCGGGGAGGGGCACAGATACGCAGTATTTT	CSASLAGRGTDTQYF
few	TRBV12-3/TRBV12-4	TRBJ2-5	.	TGTGCCAGCAGCCCCACCGAAAGGGAGACCCAGTACTTC	CASSPTERETQYF
once	TRBV7-6	TRBJ2-7	TRBD2	TGTGCCAGCAGCTTAGTCTGGTCTAGCGGGGAGCCCTACGAGCAGTACTTC	CASSLVWSSGEPYEQYF
.	TRBV12-3/TRBV12-4	TRBJ2-7	TRBD1	TGTGCCAGCAGTCCATCACAGGGGCTGGACGAGCAGTACTTC	CASSPSQGLDEQYF
once	TRBV6-5	TRBJ2-7	.	TGTGCCAGCAGTGACCGCCCGGGATCCTACGAGCAGTACTTC	CASSDRPGSYEQYF
.	TRBV6-2/TRBV6-3	TRBJ1-5	.	TGTGCCAGCAGTTACCCTTCGCCGGGACGAACCAATCAGCCCCAGCATTTT	CASSYPSPGRTNQPQHF
.	TRBV20-1	TRBJ2-7	TRBD1	TGCAGTGAACAGGGGCCCGACGAGCAGTACTTC	CSEQGPDEQYF
few	TRBV5-1	TRBJ1-5	TRBD1	TGCGCCAGCAGCTTGGAGGGACAGGGTCAGCCCCAGCATTTT	CASSLEGQGQPQHF
.	TRBV10-3	TRBJ2-7	TRBD2	TGTGCCATCAGTGAACCCGGGGCTAGCGGGGGATCCGAGCAGTACTTC	CAISEPGASGGSEQYF
.	TRBV7-9	TRBJ2-3	.	TGTGCCAGCAGCTCCTCCGCAGGCGCAGGCACAGATACGCAGTATTTT	CASSSSAGAGTDTQYF
.	TRBV18	TRBJ2-3	.	TGTGCCAGCTCACCACCTGTGCCGCTGACAGATACGCAGTATTTT	CASSPPVPLTDTQYF
many	TRBV20-1	TRBJ2-3	.	TGCAGTGCTACAGACAGGCCCAGTACGCAGTATTTT	CSATDRPSTQYF
.	TRBV5-1	TRBJ2-1	TRBD1	TGCGCCAGCAGCATCGACAGGGGGAACTACAATGAGCAGTTCTTC	CASSIDRGNYNEQFF
.	TRBV12-3/TRBV12-4	TRBJ1-2	TRBD1	TGTGCCAGCAGCCGGGAAAAAACAGGGGCGGCCTATGGCTACACCTTC	CASSREKTGAAYGYTF
.	TRBV20-1	TRBJ2-5	TRBD2	TGCAGTGCTGCGGAAGCGGGAAAAGAGACCCAGTACTTC	CSAAEAGKETQYF
.	TRBV27	TRBJ2-1	.	TGTGCCAGCAGTGCCGCCAGTAGCTCCTACAATGAGCAGTTCTTC	CASSAASSSYNEQFF
few	TRBV7-9	TRBJ2-3	.	TGTGCCAGCAGCCTAGGTTCGGCGCTAGATACGCAGTATTTT	CASSLGSALDTQYF
.	TRBV10-3	TRBJ2-1	TRBD2	TGTGCCGCCGGGACTATCGTTTACAATGAGCAGTTCTTC	CAAGTIVYNEQFF
.	TRBV28	TRBJ2-1	TRBD1	TGTGCCAGCAGTTTGACAGGGGCAGGCAATGAGCAGTTCTTC	CASSLTGAGNEQFF
.	TRBV7-9	TRBJ2-3	TRBD2	TGTGCCAGCAGTTCCGGGACTAGCGGGGTTAGCACAGATACGCAGTATTTT	CASSSGTSGVSTDTQYF
.	TRBV6-5	TRBJ2-3	TRBD2	TGTGCCAGCAGTTACGGCCCGGGGGGGCGCGCAGATACGCAGTATTTT	CASSYGPGGRADTQYF
few	TRBV29-1	TRBJ2-5	.	TGCAGCGTTCGTCCGTCGGGCCTGGACGTGTACTTC	CSVRPSGLDVYF
.	TRBV6-5	TRBJ2-3	.	TGTGCCAGCAGGACCCCTTGGTCGGGGGATGATACGCAGTATTTT	CASRTPWSGDDTQYF
many	TRBV20-1	TRBJ1-2	.	TGCAGTGCCAACAGGGAGGAGAATGGCTACACCTTC	CSANREENGYTF
.	TRBV27	TRBJ2-3	.	TGTGCCAGCAGCGCCTGGGACGCCACAGATACGCAGTATTTT	CASSAWDATDTQYF
.	TRBV30	TRBJ2-3	TRBD1	TGTGCCTGGAGTGTACAGGGCAGGGGGAGCACAGATACGCAGTATTTT	CAWSVQGRGSTDTQYF
few	TRBV6-1	TRBJ2-1	.	TGTGCCAGCAGTGAAGGCTGGGACAATGAGCAGTTCTTC	CASSEGWDNEQFF
many	TRBV3-1	TRBJ2-7	.	TGTGCCAGCAGCCAAAGAGGGGAGCAGTACTTC	CASSQRGEQYF
.	TRBV2	TRBJ1-2	.	TGTGCCAGCAGTGATGAAGTCGACAACTATGGCTACACCTTC	CASSDEVDNYGYTF
.	TRBV6-1	TRBJ2-1	TRBD2	TGTGCCAGCAAGCCTTACCTAACCGGGACTAGCAGGACTGAGCAGTTCTTC	CASKPYLTGTSRTEQFF
few	TRBV7-8	TRBJ2-5	.	TGTGCCAGCAGTCGGGACGGGGTTGCGATCCAAGAGACCCAGTACTTC	CASSRDGVAIQETQYF
few	TRBV10-3	TRBJ2-1	.	TGTGCCATCAGTTCCGGGACCCCCCATGAGCAGTTCTTC	CAISSGTPHEQFF
.	TRBV7-9	TRBJ1-3	TRBD1	TGTGCCAGCAGCATGACAGGGCTCGGAAACACCATATATTTT	CASSMTGLGNTIYF
.	TRBV7-3	TRBJ2-5	.	TGTGCCAGCAGCCAGTCAAATACAGAGACCCAGTACTTC	CASSQSNTETQYF
few	TRBV20-1	TRBJ1-5	.	TGCAGTGCCCTTTCGCCTGGGCCCCACAAGCAGCCCCAGCATTTT	CSALSPGPHKQPQHF
.	TRBV9	TRBJ2-7	TRBD2	TGTGCCAGCAGCGTAGACGTAGCGGGAACCTACGAGCAGTACTTC	CASSVDVAGTYEQYF